The subject of this entry is one TCR beta chain. Its antigen is still unknown. There are no base qualities to consult, and no much larger clone falls within one base. The immunoSEQ assay, a bias-controlled multiplex PCR using V- and J-specific primers, was used to amplify TCR beta CDR3 regions from genomic DNA. In a second PCR step, a proprietary barcode and Illumina adapter sequences were attached to the CDR3 amplicons. An Illumina MiSeq instrument was used for sequencing of the CDR3 libraries. In the original analysis: immunoSEQ Analyzer 3.0 was used for export and quality control, with R Bioconductor and Immunarch used for downstream analyses. Only productive rearrangements in the normalized downsampled data set went into calculating the repertoire metrics. In the normalized cohort, clonotypes with more than 5 templates were defined as pathologically expanded. The Inverse Simpson Index served as the measure of repertoire diversity. CMV-specificity analyses were carried out on the non-normalized data set to capture all clonotypes. Drawn from immuneACCESS, this table holds only the in-frame rearrangements with V and J called that TCRdb kept. Clones are partly lost; checked studies trace under half to an unresolved V gene and leave the rest unexplained. The DNA was the basis for D and trimming; V, J and clone size are from that table. The sample includes 5,500 to 7,500 clones, with about three quarters observed a single time. The top ten hold approximately 30% of the sample.

This sample is drawn from a study of T cell clonotyping in hematopoietic cell transplantation (dated by TCRdb to about 2021). As for the study more broadly: The study collected 135 blood samples from approximately 40 consecutive transplant recipients and their related donors. Patient recruitment ran from 2015 to January 2017, and follow-up continued until September 2020 or death.

The time point label for this specimen denotes: 100 days after allo-HCT. Blood from recipients was drawn about 28 days before transplant and again at days 30, 100 and 180 after transplant. Using Nuclei Lysis Solution, genomic DNA was extracted from unfractionated peripheral blood mononuclear cells that were either fresh or cryopreserved. General findings and caveats noted by the study authors: A decrease in recipient TCR diversity was observed after transplant, and a progressive increase in pathologically expanded clonotypes was seen from day 30 to day 180. Sample size was limited, and cells were not sorted, so CD4 and CD8 repertoire contributions could not be separated. Overlap with donor repertoires was found for only a small fraction of recipient repertoires, with over 97% found to appear de novo at the given depth. Inverse Simpson Index values from donors and from recipients before transplant predicted broader TCR repertoire diversity after transplant.

The cysteine opens and the phenylalanine closes a CDR3 of 11 amino acids. This entry keeps only the CDR3 DNA: 33 bases, framed from base 1. Deletion took 1 base off V and 7 bases off J, with a span of 5 bases between the germline ends. The germline V gene specifies MGHDK as CDR1 and SYGVNS as CDR2. The clonotype was recovered from a female patient aged 30-39 years who had an allogeneic stem cell transplant, so the T cells may come from the graft donor. Some clones in this sample may be carry-over from other donors' samples. The chain is encoded by TRBV25-1 joined to TRBJ2-7, with the identity of the D gene unclear. Sequencing used PBMCs, obtained 100 days after allogeneic stem cell transplant. CDR3 sequence: CASSESSEQYF. At the DNA level, the sequence is TGTGCCAGCAGTGAATCAAGTGAGCAGTACTTC.